The 28 T cell receptor beta chains presented below share a single source sample, sequenced in a study of Ad26.COV2.S vaccination and SARS-CoV-2 variants. Here immunoSEQ multiplex PCR was the method, and the copy in TCRdb shows in-frame clones only, minus some. The repertoire includes 400,000 to 450,000 clones, 80% to 95% of them detected once, and under 4.5% sits in the top ten. Regarding treatment: approximately 18 received Ad26.COV2.S at low or high dose, single or two shots; about 5 received placebo; per-sample allocation not given. Samples analyzed were those drawn on day 63 after the first vaccine or placebo injection. Specimen: peripheral blood, collected in a trial of Ad26.COV2.S vaccine versus placebo. The receptors shown here come from a person aged 18-60 years who received the Ad26.COV2.S COVID-19 vaccine or a placebo.

The chain has TRBV5-1 and TRBJ1-1; D call uncertain. Germline assignment: CDR1 SGHRS and CDR2 YFSETQ. Trimming stripped 0 bases from V and 10 bases from J, with 16 bases between. The CDR3 totals 14 residues. CDR3 in amino acids: CASSLDPGPQGAFF. As DNA, the CDR3 is TGCGCCAGCAGCTTGGATCCCGGTCCCCAAGGAGCTTTCTTT.

The genes are TRBV9 and TRBJ2-3; no reliable D call. Trimming left V 0 bases short and J 5 bases short, with 4 bases between. The CDR3 sequence is 12 residues long. Germline values: CDR1 SGDLS, CDR2 YYNGEE. Here the CDR3 reads CASSVDRDTQYF. Written as DNA, the CDR3 is TGTGCCAGCAGCGTAGACAGAGATACGCAGTATTTT.

This chain joins TRBV6-5 and TRBJ1-2; D call uncertain. Germline V gene data show CDR1 as MNHEY and CDR2 as SVGAGI. The CDR3 runs to 12 residues. V lost 5 bases and J lost 3, with 7 bases in between. The CDR3 spells CASSHSHYGYTF. The DNA for the CDR3 is TGTGCCAGCAGTCATAGTCACTATGGCTACACCTTC.

The chain couples TRBV15 to TRBJ2-1; 11 nucleotides line up with TRBD2. The CDR3 sequence is 18 residues long. V lost 4 bases, J lost 7 bases, and 15 bases stayed unmatched. Germline V gene data show CDR1 as LNHNV and CDR2 as YYDKDF (reference sequence). CDR3 sequence (DNA): TGTGCCACCAGCATAACTAGCGGGAGTCATCGACTGAGGAATGAGCAGTTCTTC. Protein: CATSITSGSHRLRNEQFF.

This rearrangement joins TRBV5-1 to TRBJ2-5; 8 positions match TRBD2. CDR3 size: 15 residues. The J segment lost 4 bases and the V segment lost 5 bases, leaving 10 bases of the junction unmatched. Germline assignment: CDR1 SGHRS and CDR2 YFSETQ. CDR3 DNA: TGCGCCAGCAGGCGGGACGGGAGGGCCGCAGAGACCCAGTACTTC. This encodes CASRRDGRAAETQYF.

The rearrangement links TRBV6-2 or TRBV6-3 to TRBJ2-7, with D tentatively TRBD1 (6 bases). Between the trimmed V and J ends, which lost 5 bases and 4 bases, there was a span of 15 bases. Germline V CDR1 and CDR2: MNHEY, SVGEGT. CDR3 length equals 14 residues. The CDR3 region is CASSRTGTEYEQYF. CDR3 bases: TGTGCCAGCAGTCGTACAGGGACGGAATACGAGCAGTACTTC.

The V gene is TRBV4-3, the J gene TRBJ1-1; TRBD1 matches at 8 bases. The CDR3 is made up of 14 amino acids. Germline assignment: CDR1 LGHNA and CDR2 YSLEER. V shed 2 bases, J shed 5 bases, and the junction held 4 bases outside the gene matches. CDR3 protein: CASSQSTGGTEAFF. DNA for the CDR3: TGCGCCAGCAGCCAATCTACAGGGGGTACTGAAGCTTTCTTT.

This clone was seen a single time. The chain uses TRBV28 and TRBJ2-5; D might be TRBD1 (6 bases). Looked up from germline, CDR1 is MDHEN and CDR2 is SYDVKM. The V and J ends lost 3 bases and 5 bases respectively, with 16 bases between them. The CDR3 loop spans 15 amino acids. The CDR3, as DNA: TGTGCCAGCAGTTTCGGGACACTCTTTGGGGAGACCCAGTACTTC. Its protein product is CASSFGTLFGETQYF.

The sample holds one count of this clone. The gene calls are TRBV7-2 and TRBJ1-2, with D unresolved. Germline V gene lookup returns CDR1 SGHTA and CDR2 FQGNSA. Trimming stripped 6 bases from V and 0 bases from J, with 8 bases between. The CDR3 covers 13 residues. The CDR3 here is CASSTLTNYGYTF. The CDR3 DNA reads TGTGCCAGCAGTACTCTTACTAACTATGGCTACACCTTC.

This clone was recorded only once. This sequence joins TRBV7-9 and TRBJ2-3; D remains ambiguous. The CDR3 totals 16 residues. Trimming cost V 1 base and J 0 bases, with 11 bases left between them. Germline V lookup: CDR1 SEHNR, CDR2 FQNEAQ (reference sequence). CDR3 sequence: CASSLGTRPSTDTQYF. CDR3 DNA: TGTGCCAGCAGCTTAGGGACCCGCCCAAGCACAGATACGCAGTATTTT. The full variable domain, with the rest looked up from reference TRBV7-9 and TRBJ2-3, is DTGVSQNPRHKITKRGQNVTFRCDPISEHNRLYWYRQTLGQGPEFLTYFQNEAQLEKSRLLSDRFSAERPKGSFSTLEIQRTEQGDSAMYLCASSLGTRPSTDTQYFGPGTRLTVL.

The V gene is TRBV5-5, the J gene TRBJ2-7; no firm D call. CDR3 length equals 12 residues. The germline gives CDR1 SGHKS, CDR2 YYEKEE (reference sequence). V shed 4 bases and J shed 6 bases, with 11 bases lying between them. The DNA for the CDR3 is TGTGCCAGCAGCCTTTCCATAGGCGAGCAGTACTTC. This translates into CASSLSIGEQYF.

The rearrangement uses TRBV5-1 and TRBJ2-7; the D is unclear. CDR1 is SGHRS and CDR2 is YFSETQ in the germline V gene. V was trimmed by 4 bases and J by 0 bases, leaving 17 bases between them. The CDR3 spans 16 residues. In nucleotides, the CDR3 is TGCGCCAGCAGCCCACCGACTGCGTTGGGCTCCTACGAGCAGTACTTC. Its protein is CASSPPTALGSYEQYF.

The CDR3 nucleotides read TGTGCCAGCAGTTACTCTGAAGGGGATCAGCCCCAGCATTTT. This translates into CASSYSEGDQPQHF. The chain recombines TRBV6-5 with TRBJ1-5, with D possibly TRBD1 on 5 matching bases. The CDR3 consists of 14 residues. The germline CDR1 and CDR2 sequences are MNHEY and SVGAGI. Trimming took off 0 bases at V and 5 bases at J, with 8 bases between the two ends.

The chain recombines TRBV2 with TRBJ2-5; D is perhaps TRBD2 (5 bases). Germline CDR1 reads SNHLY; CDR2 reads FYNNEI. Between the trimmed V and J ends, which lost 8 bases and 2 bases, there was a span of 9 bases. This CDR3 spans 12 amino acids. DNA for the CDR3: TGTGCCAGCGCTAGCAGACAAGAGACCCAGTACTTC. Translating gives CASASRQETQYF.

This chain links TRBV6-2 or TRBV6-3 with TRBJ1-2; tentative D call: TRBD1 (5 bases). V lost 2 bases to trimming and J lost 7 bases, with 14 bases between them. Germline V CDR1 and CDR2: MNHEY, SVGEGT. The CDR3 contains 14 residues. CDR3 residues: CASSYRLGAGGYTF. CDR3 sequence (DNA): TGTGCCAGCAGTTACCGATTAGGGGCCGGTGGCTACACCTTC.

The chain couples TRBV10-3 to TRBJ1-5; unclear D gene. The CDR3 sequence is 15 residues long. Per the germline V gene, CDR1 is ENHRY and CDR2 is SYGVKD. The V and J ends lost 3 bases and 3 bases respectively, with 12 bases between them. The CDR3 here is CAISDALPPNQPQHF. The CDR3 DNA reads as TGTGCCATCAGTGACGCCCTCCCCCCCAATCAGCCCCAGCATTTT.

This chain joins TRBV7-2 and TRBJ2-5, with unresolved D. V dropped 2 bases and J dropped 2 bases, with 9 bases sitting between them. Germline CDR1 is SGHTA and CDR2 is FQGNSA. The CDR3 has 14 residues. The CDR3 nucleotides are TGTGCCAGCAGCTTATATGGTGTTCAAGAGACCCAGTACTTC. It encodes CASSLYGVQETQYF.

This clone came up once. The chain employs TRBV11-2 and TRBJ2-2, with 12 bases that match TRBD2. The V gene's germline CDR1 is SGHAT and CDR2 FQNNGV. Germline trimming cut 5 bases from V and 8 bases from J; bases unmatched to any gene: 9. The CDR3 length is 16 residues. The CDR3 coding sequence is TGTGCCAGCAGCCAAAGACTAGCGGGAGCGTCTGGGGAGCTGTTTTTT. The encoded protein is CASSQRLAGASGELFF.

The chain recombines TRBV18 with TRBJ2-1; maybe TRBD2 (5 bases). This CDR3 comprises 15 residues. The ends were cut back, 6 bases at V and 4 bases at J, with 16 bases in the middle. Germline V CDR1 and CDR2: KGHSH, LQKENI. The CDR3 DNA follows: TGTGCCAGCTCTCCTTCAACGGGAATTTACAATGAGCAGTTCTTC. Translation: CASSPSTGIYNEQFF.

The chain links TRBV6-4 to TRBJ2-7, with 7 bases identical to TRBD2. The CDR3 is 15 amino acids. V dropped 5 bases and J dropped 0; count of bases not matched to a gene: 7. Per germline, CDR1 MRHNA and CDR2 SNTAGT. The chain's CDR3 is CASSPLARCSYEQYF. CDR3 sequence (DNA): TGTGCCAGCAGTCCACTAGCGAGATGCTCCTACGAGCAGTACTTC.

V usage is TRBV29-1 and J usage is TRBJ2-7, with a weak D call TRBD2 (7 bases). Germline V CDR1 and CDR2: SQVTM, ANQGSEA. V was pared by 7 bases and J by 8 bases, with 18 bases between. This CDR3 spans 12 amino acids. CDR3 sequence: CSAWGGGSQQYF. CDR3 nucleotide sequence: TGCAGCGCCTGGGGGGGCGGGTCGCAGCAGTACTTC.

This clone is a singleton in its sample. This chain uses TRBV4-1 with TRBJ2-2, with D possibly TRBD2 on 5 matching bases. This CDR3 has 15 amino acids. The ends were cut back, 6 bases at V and 0 bases at J, with 11 bases in the middle. CDR1 MGHRA and CDR2 YSYEKL come from the germline V gene. The CDR3 DNA is TGCGCCAGCAGTCGCCTAGCCTCGAACACCGGGGAGCTGTTTTTT. The encoded protein is CASSRLASNTGELFF.

The rearrangement joins TRBV18 to TRBJ2-5; 7 bases map to TRBD1. The germline V gene encodes CDR1 KGHSH and CDR2 LQKENI. The CDR3 contains 16 residues. The V segment lost 3 bases and the J segment 5 bases; nucleotides outside the gene matches: 12. CDR3 residues: CASSPTQGSGWETQYF. DNA for the CDR3: TGTGCCAGCTCACCGACACAGGGGTCTGGTTGGGAGACCCAGTACTTC. Full variable domain (remainder filled in from reference TRBV18 and TRBJ2-5): NAGVMQNPRHLVRRRGQEARLRCSPMKGHSHVYWYRQLPEEGLKFMVYLQKENIIDESGMPKERFSAEFPKEGPSILRIQQVVRGDSAAYFCASSPTQGSGWETQYFGPGTRLLVL.

In DNA, the CDR3 is TGTGCCAGCACCCCAGAAGGGTCAGAGATCTCTGGGGCCAACGTCCTGACTTTC. It translates to CASTPEGSEISGANVLTF. The chain carries TRBV11-3 and TRBJ2-6; D unresolved. CDR3 length: 18 amino acids. V was trimmed by 7 bases and J by 0 bases, leaving 19 bases between them. The germline gives CDR1 SGHNT, CDR2 YENEEA.

The rearrangement links TRBV5-4 to TRBJ2-1, with TRBD2 as a possible D gene (5 bases). Germline CDR1 SGHNT, CDR2 YYREEE (reference sequence). The CDR3 spans 12 residues. V dropped 3 bases and J dropped 7 bases, with 8 bases sitting between them. The chain's CDR3 is CASSSPGNEQFF. The CDR3, as DNA: TGTGCCAGCAGCTCCCCGGGGAATGAGCAGTTCTTC. The full variable domain, in which reference TRBV5-4 and TRBJ2-1 provide the parts outside the CDR3, is ETGVTQSPTHLIKTRGQQVTLRCSSQSGHNTVSWYQQALGQGPQFIFQYYREEENGRGNFPPRFSGLQFPNYSSELNVNALELDDSALYLCASSSPGNEQFFGPGTRLTVL.

The V call is TRBV19, the J call TRBJ2-7, with D tentatively TRBD1 (6 bases). V dropped 2 bases and J dropped 6 bases, with 20 bases sitting between them. Per the germline V gene, CDR1 is LNHDA and CDR2 is SQIVND (reference sequence). CDR3 length: 16 amino acids. The CDR3, as DNA: TGTGCCAGTAGTATAAGCTGGGGGCTTATTGGTGGCGAGCAGTACTTC. Translation: CASSISWGLIGGEQYF.

The V call is TRBV5-5, the J call TRBJ2-7, with D possibly TRBD2 on 5 matching bases. V lost 4 bases and J 6 bases, leaving 11 bases between the germline ends. The CDR3 runs to 12 residues. In germline, CDR1 is SGHKS, CDR2 YYEKEE (reference sequence). CDR3 in DNA: TGTGCCAGCAGCCACCGAGAGGGCGAGCAGTACTTC. This translates into CASSHREGEQYF.

V is TRBV29-1 and J is TRBJ2-1; 7 positions match TRBD2. The CDR3 loop spans 15 amino acids. Germline V gene data show CDR1 as SQVTM and CDR2 as ANQGSEA. The junction had 7 bases not matched to a gene; V was cut back by 5 bases and J by 0 bases. CDR3 protein: CSVPVAGFSYNEQFF. In DNA, the CDR3 is TGCAGCGTTCCTGTAGCGGGTTTCTCCTACAATGAGCAGTTCTTC.